Detailed here is one T cell receptor beta chain. Antigen: not known. Cycle 7 day 1, cycle 4 day 1, and baseline were the timepoints at which blood was sampled. The data belong to a study of OX40 agonist ivuxolimab in advanced cancers. Study overall: Checkpoint inhibitors had been given previously to under 50% of patients. Points from the study as a whole: Not determined was the antigen specificity of the expanded peripheral T cells.

TCRdb's table, derived via immunoSEQ multiplex PCR, lists solely in-frame clones and lacks some. The table includes more than 70,000 clones, approximately 94% detected once. This CDR3 region has 12 residues. Germline CDR1 is WSHSY and CDR2 is SAAADI. The germline V and J ends were trimmed by 7 bases and 6 bases, with 13 bases remaining between them. This clonotype was obtained from an adult with an advanced solid tumor such as melanoma, head and neck, liver or kidney cancer. V is TRBV10-2 and J is TRBJ2-7; D is perhaps TRBD1 (6 bases). Sample: CD4+ or CD8+ T cells sorted from blood, taken in a trial of the OX40 agonist ivuxolimab. Written as DNA, the CDR3 is TGCGCCAGCACCGACACAGGGAGCGAGCAGTACTTC. Translated, it gives CASTDTGSEQYF.